A selection of T cell receptor beta chains follows, all from one sample in a study of human T cells and chemical hapten exposure. TCRdb reprocessed the RACE reads with MiXCR, giving one entry per CDR3 protein. The table shows about 350,000 distinct CDR3 sequences, with about 6% occurring only once. Sequenced here: whole blood, sampled in connection with sensitization to the hapten diphenylcyclopropenone (DPC). The receptors here all came from a woman aged 18-29 years with alopecia areata. Some clones in this sample may be carry-over from other donors' samples. Both conserved end residues are part of each CDR3. The D gene is left open where the match is weak. Where a row states a size, it is once, few, many or the class of an expanded clone; other rows omit it.

J gene	clone size	V gene	D gene	CDR3 DNA	CDR3 protein
TRBJ1-5	many	TRBV4-1	.	TGCGCCAGCAGCCAACACAGGATAGATCAGCCCCAGCATTTT	CASSQHRIDQPQHF
TRBJ2-3	few	TRBV20-1	.	TGCAGTGCGCAACCCCCCACCCCACTTCGGACAGATACGCAGTATTTT	CSAQPPTPLRTDTQYF
TRBJ1-6	many	TRBV4-3	TRBD1	TGCGCCAGCAGCCAAACAGGGGACCTGAGTTCACCCCTCCACTTT	CASSQTGDLSSPLHF
TRBJ2-1	.	TRBV7-9	TRBD2	TGTGCCAGCAGCCACACGTTAGCGGGGGGGCCTGTGAATGAGCAGTTCTTC	CASSHTLAGGPVNEQFF
TRBJ1-1	many	TRBV25-1	.	TGTGCCAGCAGTGAAGTTGGGACCCAAGAAGCTTTCTTT	CASSEVGTQEAFF
TRBJ2-2	.	TRBV4-2	.	TGTGCCAGCAGCCAAGATACGCCCACCGGGGAGCTGTTTTTT	CASSQDTPTGELFF
TRBJ2-5	few	TRBV12-3/TRBV12-4	.	TGTGCCAGCACAGTGTCCCTGGGGGCTAAGGGGGCCCAGTACTTC	CASTVSLGAKGAQYF
TRBJ2-2	many	TRBV24-1	TRBD2	TGTGCCACCAGTGCCCCATCGATCGGGGGGTCCGGGGAGCTGTTTTTT	CATSAPSIGGSGELFF
TRBJ1-1	many	TRBV11-2	.	TGTGCCAGCAGCTCTGGGATGCCGAACACTGAAGCTTTCTTT	CASSSGMPNTEAFF
TRBJ2-1	many	TRBV11-3	.	TGTGCCAGCAGCTTCGGACCTTTTTCCGGGCAGTTCTTC	CASSFGPFSGQFF
TRBJ1-5	.	TRBV12-3/TRBV12-4	TRBD1	TGTGCCAGCAGCTTCGGACAGGGGCCCCAGCATTTT	CASSFGQGPQHF
TRBJ2-1	few	TRBV4-1	.	TGCGCCAGCAGCCTCTTTGTACGGCGCCTATGGAATGAGCAGTTCTTC	CASSLFVRRLWNEQFF
TRBJ2-3	.	TRBV5-1	TRBD1	TGCGCCAGCAGCTTCCGGACAGGGGATGCAGATACGCAGTATTTT	CASSFRTGDADTQYF
TRBJ1-1	many	TRBV29-1	.	TGCAGCGTTGAGCGGCAGGGCGGGACTGAAGCTTTCTTT	CSVERQGGTEAFF
TRBJ2-1	.	TRBV12-3/TRBV12-4	.	TGTGCCAGCGAGAGTGCCTATGAGCAGTTCTTC	CASESAYEQFF
TRBJ2-3	.	TRBV7-2	.	TGTGCCAGCAGCTTACCGCAGGGCGCAGATACGCAGTATTTT	CASSLPQGADTQYF
TRBJ1-1	few	TRBV1	.	TGCACCAGCAGTCGAAAAGCCTCGTTCAGGGAGAGCACTGAAGCTTTCTTT	CTSSRKASFRESTEAFF
TRBJ2-2	few	TRBV7-3	TRBD1	TGTGCCAGCAGCCGGGACAGGGAGTTCAAAGCCGGGGAGCTGTTTTTT	CASSRDREFKAGELFF
TRBJ1-1	.	TRBV7-6	.	TGTGCCAGCAGCTTAGTACAGGGAATAAACACTGAAGCTTTCTTT	CASSLVQGINTEAFF
TRBJ1-1	many	TRBV7-3	TRBD1	TGTGCCAGCGCGGTCGTCCCGGGACAGGGTAAAGCTTTCTTT	CASAVVPGQGKAFF
TRBJ1-2	many	TRBV12-3/TRBV12-4	.	TGTGCCAGCTCAACCCCCGCACATGCTAGTGGCTACACCTTC	CASSTPAHASGYTF
TRBJ1-1	many	TRBV5-1	TRBD1	TGCGCCAGCAGCCGTACAGGGGGTCGGAATTCTGCTGAAGCTTTCTTT	CASSRTGGRNSAEAFF
TRBJ1-3	few	TRBV7-9	.	TGTGCCAGCAGCTCCAATCGGGGGGCTGGAAACACCATATATTTT	CASSSNRGAGNTIYF
TRBJ1-2	few	TRBV7-2	TRBD1	TGTGCCAGCAGCGTCAGACAGGGGGCGCCGGGTGGCTACACCTTC	CASSVRQGAPGGYTF
TRBJ2-4	few	TRBV3-1	.	TGTGCCAGCAGCCAAGAGGGAGTGCGGATTCAGTACTTC	CASSQEGVRIQYF